These T cell receptor beta chains were read from a single sample in a study of regulatory T cells in long-lasting Graves disease. TCRdb analysed the multiplex PCR reads with MiXCR anew, one entry per CDR3 protein. Of 450,000 to 600,000 distinct CDR3 sequences listed, about 17% are singletons. The sample was also linked to a second study, of T cells in Graves' hyperthyroidism and ophthalmopathy.

Source: peripheral blood mononuclear cells (PBMCs), taken at new diagnosis, from a patient treated with antithyroid drugs. The receptor source for this set is a man between 35 and 55 years old with Graves disease. Both conserved end residues are part of each CDR3. Each record gives: D gene, CDR3 length, J gene, V gene, clone size, CDR3 DNA, CDR3 protein. The D gene is left open where the match is weak. The listing skips clone size in some rows; elsewhere it reads once, few, many or a size class.

TRBD1 15 TRBJ1-1 TRBV7-8 many TGTGCCAGCAGCAGAGACAGGGGGTTAGACACTGAAGCTTTCTTT CASSRDRGLDTEAFF
TRBD2 16 TRBJ2-3 TRBV11-3 NA TGTGCCAGCAGCTTTCGGACTAGCGGGAGGGGGGATACGCAGTATTTT CASSFRTSGRGDTQYF
NA 13 TRBJ2-7 TRBV6-2/TRBV6-3 few TGTGCCAGCACCTGGGTGGACTCCTACGAGCAGTACTTC CASTWVDSYEQYF
TRBD1 13 TRBJ2-7 TRBV5-6 NA TGTGCCAGTAGTCCAGGACAGGGATCCGAGCAGTACTTC CASSPGQGSEQYF
TRBD1 15 TRBJ1-2 TRBV13 NA TGTGCCAGCAGCTCACCCGGGACAGCTAACTTTGGCTACACCTTC CASSSPGTANFGYTF
TRBD1 16 TRBJ2-1 TRBV6-1 many TGTGCCAGCAGTACCTACAGGGGTGGGAGAAGCAATGAGCAGTTCTTC CASSTYRGGRSNEQFF
TRBD2 17 TRBJ2-1 TRBV24-1 many TGTGCCACCAGTGATATATCCCAAAACGGGGGGAACAATGAGCAGTTCTTC CATSDISQNGGNNEQFF
NA 14 TRBJ1-2 TRBV12-3/TRBV12-4 few TGTGCCTCCTATAGTGCGGGGTTGACCTATGGCTACACCTTC CASYSAGLTYGYTF
NA 16 TRBJ2-2 TRBV11-2 many TGTGCCAGCAGCTTAAAAGGGGCTAGTGTCACCGGGGAGCTGTTTTTT CASSLKGASVTGELFF
TRBD1 15 TRBJ1-2 TRBV5-6 few TGTGCCAGCAGCCCGGGGACAGGAGGTTTCATAGGCTACACCTTC CASSPGTGGFIGYTF
TRBD2 18 TRBJ2-1 TRBV27 many TGTGCCAGCAGTCGTCGACTAGCGGGAGGACCCACGTACAATGAGCAGTTCTTC CASSRRLAGGPTYNEQFF
NA 13 TRBJ2-5 TRBV11-2 NA TGTGCCAGCAGCCGTGGCAGAAAAGAGACCCAGTACTTC CASSRGRKETQYF
NA 14 TRBJ1-3 TRBV5-4 NA TGTGCCAGCAGCTTGGTGGGAACTGGAAACACCATATATTTT CASSLVGTGNTIYF
NA 14 TRBJ1-5 TRBV6-1 many TGTGCCAGCAGTGAAGCAGGGGCGGGTCAGCCCCAGCATTTT CASSEAGAGQPQHF
NA 11 TRBJ1-1 TRBV30 NA TGTGCCTGGAGTGATAACGCTCGGGCTTTCTTT CAWSDNARAFF
TRBD1 13 TRBJ1-2 TRBV18 many TGTGCCAGCTCACCAAAAACAGGGGGTGGCTACACCTTC CASSPKTGGGYTF
NA 12 TRBJ2-1 TRBV7-9 many TGTGCCAGCAGCTCGGACTATCAAGAGCAGTTCTTC CASSSDYQEQFF
NA 13 TRBJ2-2 TRBV2 NA TGTGCCAGCAACTCCCGGGGGACCGGGGAGCTGTTTTTT CASNSRGTGELFF
NA 15 TRBJ2-1 TRBV24-1 few TGTGCCACAGGGGACAAGCGGGGTTCCTACAATGAGCAGTTCTTC CATGDKRGSYNEQFF
TRBD2 14 TRBJ2-5 TRBV7-8 many TGTGCCAGCAGCCCTTTTGCGGGAGAAGAGACCCAGTACTTC CASSPFAGEETQYF
NA 13 TRBJ2-1 TRBV7-6 NA TGTGCCAGCAGCCCCTATGAAGCCAATGAGCAGTTCTTC CASSPYEANEQFF
NA 14 TRBJ2-7 TRBV5-1 many TGCGCCAGCAGAGTCGAGGTCGGCCTCTACGAGCAGTACTTC CASRVEVGLYEQYF
TRBD2 18 TRBJ2-3 TRBV12-3/TRBV12-4 many TGTGCCAGCAGTAGGGGACTAGCGGGAAACGTAGGCACAGATACGCAGTATTTT CASSRGLAGNVGTDTQYF
NA 18 TRBJ2-3 TRBV12-3/TRBV12-4 many TGTGCCAGCAGTCCGACACGTGGGCTAGCGACTCAGTGGGATACGCAGTATTTT CASSPTRGLATQWDTQYF
NA 14 TRBJ2-1 TRBV2 NA TGTGCCAGCAGCTCTCTGGGGTCCTACAATGAGCAGTTCTTC CASSSLGSYNEQFF
TRBD2 15 TRBJ2-7 TRBV20-1 many TGCAGTGCTACAGACGGAGGCGGGAGCGAGTACGAGCAGTACTTC CSATDGGGSEYEQYF
NA 13 TRBJ1-2 TRBV2 many TGTGCCAGCAGCCTCGGGACCTTCTATGGCTACACCTTC CASSLGTFYGYTF
TRBD2 17 TRBJ2-1 TRBV11-2 many TGTGCCAGCAGCTTATTGGCGGCGGGAGGATTTATCAATGAGCAGTTCTTC CASSLLAAGGFINEQFF
TRBD1 13 TRBJ1-2 TRBV28 few TGTGCCAGTAACAGGGGGCGCGCCTATGGCTACACCTTC CASNRGRAYGYTF
NA 14 TRBJ2-1 TRBV7-9 NA TGTGCCAGCAGCCCTAGCCACAGGGTTCATGAGCAGTTCTTC CASSPSHRVHEQFF
TRBD1 14 TRBJ2-2 TRBV20-1 many TGCAGTGCTGCCGGGGGACAGGGGATCGGGGAGCTGTTTTTT CSAAGGQGIGELFF
TRBD1 14 TRBJ2-7 TRBV2 many TGTGCCAGCAGTATGGGACAGGGCCGCTACGAGCAGTACTTC CASSMGQGRYEQYF